This T cell receptor beta chain came from a study of blood T cell repertoires in COVID-19. This CDR3 comprises 16 residues. Germline V gene lookup returns CDR1 LNHDA and CDR2 SQIVND (reference sequence). V lost 4 bases to trimming and J lost 2 bases, with 15 bases between them. Data came from immunoSEQ multiplex PCR; TCRdb stores just in-frame clones and leaves some out. The sample consists of about 360,000 clones, around four fifths of them appearing once. V is TRBV19 and J is TRBJ1-3; possible D gene TRBD1, 6 bases. The sequence was collected from a man younger than 45 with active or convalescent COVID-19. Source material: peripheral blood. The CDR3 DNA follows: TGTGCCAGTAGTAGTCACAGGGTTTCGGCTGGAAACACCATATATTTT. Translation gives CASSSHRVSAGNTIYF.